The clone carrying this T cell receptor beta chain showed up just once. What it binds is unknown. Method: immunoSEQ multiplex PCR; TCRdb's copy keeps in-frame clones and lacks some. The profile shows more than 150,000 clones, 85% to 90% of them singletons. Germline lookup yields CDR1 MNHEY and CDR2 SMNVEV (reference sequence). This CDR3 spans 14 amino acids. V shed 2 bases and J 3 bases; nucleotides not matched to a gene: 3. This sample is part of a study of T cell responses to AZD1222 COVID-19 vaccine. Regarding the study as a whole: Among vaccine-associated CD4 TCRs, coverage spanned spike, with dominance at 160-218 and 743-854. The donor group comprised mostly white British people and more females; the analysis possibly underestimated clonal diversity.

This sequence was found in an adult in good health. The chain is built from TRBV27 and TRBJ1-2; 7 nucleotides line up with TRBD1. The sample here was peripheral blood, taken on day 0 of AZD1222 vaccination. The CDR3 spells CASSLGGQHYGYTF. Written as DNA, the CDR3 is TGTGCCAGCAGTTTAGGGGGACAGCACTATGGCTACACCTTC.